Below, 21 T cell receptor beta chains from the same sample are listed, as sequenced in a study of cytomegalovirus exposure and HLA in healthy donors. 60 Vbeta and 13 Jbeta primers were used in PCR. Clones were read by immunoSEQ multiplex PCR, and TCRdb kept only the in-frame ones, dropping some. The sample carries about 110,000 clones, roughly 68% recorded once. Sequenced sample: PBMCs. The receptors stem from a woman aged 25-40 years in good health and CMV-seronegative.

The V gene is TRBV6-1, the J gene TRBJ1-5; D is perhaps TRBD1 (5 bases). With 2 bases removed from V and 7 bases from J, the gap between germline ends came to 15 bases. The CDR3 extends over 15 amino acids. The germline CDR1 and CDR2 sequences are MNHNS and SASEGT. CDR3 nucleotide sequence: TGTGCCAGCAGTGAACTGGGGGGGAGTAGGCAGCCCCAGCATTTT. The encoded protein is CASSELGGSRQPQHF.

The CDR3: CASSQDLGSGSEYF. Written as DNA, the CDR3 is TGCGCCAGCAGCCAAGATCTTGGTAGCGGGAGCGAGTACTTC. The rearrangement links TRBV4-1 to TRBJ2-7; TRBD2 matches 9 bases. This CDR3 has 14 residues. The V gene's germline CDR1 is MGHRA and CDR2 YSYEKL. V shed 0 bases and J 11 bases; nucleotides not matched to a gene: 8.

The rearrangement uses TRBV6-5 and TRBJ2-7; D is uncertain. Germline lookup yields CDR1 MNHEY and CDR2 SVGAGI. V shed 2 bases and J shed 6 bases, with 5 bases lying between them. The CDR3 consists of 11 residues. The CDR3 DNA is TGTGCCAGCAGTTACAGAGGCGAGCAGTACTTC. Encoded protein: CASSYRGEQYF.

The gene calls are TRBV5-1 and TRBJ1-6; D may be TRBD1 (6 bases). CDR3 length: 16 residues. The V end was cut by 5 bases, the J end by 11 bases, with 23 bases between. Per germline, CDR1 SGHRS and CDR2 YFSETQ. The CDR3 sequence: CASSIGGGWNRAPLHF. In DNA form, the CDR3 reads TGCGCCAGCAGTATTGGGGGGGGCTGGAACAGGGCACCCCTCCACTTT.

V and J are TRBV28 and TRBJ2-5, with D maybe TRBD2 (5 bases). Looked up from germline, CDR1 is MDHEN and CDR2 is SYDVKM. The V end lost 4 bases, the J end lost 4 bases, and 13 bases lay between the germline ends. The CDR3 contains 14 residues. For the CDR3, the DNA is TGTGCCAGCAGTTCACACACTAGAAGAGAGACCCAGTACTTC. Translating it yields CASSSHTRRETQYF.

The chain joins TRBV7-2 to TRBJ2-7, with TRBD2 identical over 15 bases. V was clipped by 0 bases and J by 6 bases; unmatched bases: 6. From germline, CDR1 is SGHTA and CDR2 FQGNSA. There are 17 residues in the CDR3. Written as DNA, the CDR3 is TGTGCCAGCAGCTTAGCGGGACTAGCGGGAGGATTGACCGAGCAGTACTTC. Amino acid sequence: CASSLAGLAGGLTEQYF. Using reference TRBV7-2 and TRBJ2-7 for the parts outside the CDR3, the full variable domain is GAGVSQSPSNKVTEKGKDVELRCDPISGHTALYWYRQSLGQGLEFLIYFQGNSAPDKSGLPSDRFSAERTGGSVSTLTIQRTQQEDSAVYLCASSLAGLAGGLTEQYFGPGTRLTVT.

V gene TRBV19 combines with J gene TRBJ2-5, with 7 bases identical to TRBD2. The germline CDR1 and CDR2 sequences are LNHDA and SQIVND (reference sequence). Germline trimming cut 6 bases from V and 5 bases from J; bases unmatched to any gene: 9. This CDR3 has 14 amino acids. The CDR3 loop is CASRRMGGSETQYF. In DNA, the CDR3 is TGTGCCAGTAGACGCATGGGGGGGTCGGAGACCCAGTACTTC.

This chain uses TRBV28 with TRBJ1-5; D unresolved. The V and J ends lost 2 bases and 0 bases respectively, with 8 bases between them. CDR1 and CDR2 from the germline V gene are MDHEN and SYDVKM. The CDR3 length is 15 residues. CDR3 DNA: TGTGCCAGCAGTTTAAGCGGGGATAGCAATCAGCCCCAGCATTTT. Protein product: CASSLSGDSNQPQHF.

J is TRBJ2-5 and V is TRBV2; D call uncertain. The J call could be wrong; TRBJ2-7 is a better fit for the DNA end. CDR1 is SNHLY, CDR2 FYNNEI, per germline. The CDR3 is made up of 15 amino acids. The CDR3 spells CASSENQRHPYEQYF. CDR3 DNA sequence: TGTGCCAGCAGTGAAAACCAGCGCCACCCCTACGAGCAGTACTTC.

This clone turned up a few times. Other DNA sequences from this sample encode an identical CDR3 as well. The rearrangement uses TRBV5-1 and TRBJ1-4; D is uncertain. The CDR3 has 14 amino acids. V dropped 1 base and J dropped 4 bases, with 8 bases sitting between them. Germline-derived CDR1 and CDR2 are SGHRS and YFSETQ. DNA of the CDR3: TGCGCCAGCAGCTTGACAGCCTTTAATGAAAAACTGTTTTTT. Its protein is CASSLTAFNEKLFF.

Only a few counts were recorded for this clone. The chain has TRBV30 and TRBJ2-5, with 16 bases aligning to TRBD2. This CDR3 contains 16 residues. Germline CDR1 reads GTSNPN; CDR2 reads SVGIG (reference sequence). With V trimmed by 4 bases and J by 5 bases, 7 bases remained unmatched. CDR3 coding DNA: TGTGCCTGGACTCCGGGACTAGCGGGAGGGAGGGAGACCCAGTACTTC. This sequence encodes CAWTPGLAGGRETQYF. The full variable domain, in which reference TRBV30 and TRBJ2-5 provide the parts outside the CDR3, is SQTIHQWPATLVQPVGSPLSLECTVEGTSNPNLYWYRQAAGRGLQLLFYSVGIGQISSEVPQNLSASRPQDRQFILSSKKLLLSDSGFYLCAWTPGLAGGRETQYFGPGTRLLVL.

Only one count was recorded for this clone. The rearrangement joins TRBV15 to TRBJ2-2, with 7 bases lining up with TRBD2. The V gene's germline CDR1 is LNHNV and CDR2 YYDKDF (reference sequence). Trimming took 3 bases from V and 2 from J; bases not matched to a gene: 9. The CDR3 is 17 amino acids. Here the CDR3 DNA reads TGTGCCACCAGCAGGTCTCCGGGACTATCTAACACCGGGGAGCTGTTTTTT. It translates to CATSRSPGLSNTGELFF. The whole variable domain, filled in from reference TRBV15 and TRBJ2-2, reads DAMVIQNPRYQVTQFGKPVTLSCSQTLNHNVMYWYQQKSSQAPKLLFHYYDKDFNNEADTPDNFQSRRPNTSFCFLDIRSPGLGDTAMYLCATSRSPGLSNTGELFFGEGSRLTVL.

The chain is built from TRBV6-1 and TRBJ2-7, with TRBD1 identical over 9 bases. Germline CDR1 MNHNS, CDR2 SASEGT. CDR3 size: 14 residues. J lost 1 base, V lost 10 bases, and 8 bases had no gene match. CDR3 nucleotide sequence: TGTGCCACCTCCCCCGGGACAGGGTCCTACGAGCAGTACTTC. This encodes CATSPGTGSYEQYF.

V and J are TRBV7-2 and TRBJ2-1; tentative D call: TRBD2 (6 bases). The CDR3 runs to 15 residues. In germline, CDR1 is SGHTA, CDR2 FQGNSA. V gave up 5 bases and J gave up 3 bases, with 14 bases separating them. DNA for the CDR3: TGTGCCAGCAGCCCGCGGGCTAGCGACTACAATGAGCAGTTCTTC. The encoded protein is CASSPRASDYNEQFF.

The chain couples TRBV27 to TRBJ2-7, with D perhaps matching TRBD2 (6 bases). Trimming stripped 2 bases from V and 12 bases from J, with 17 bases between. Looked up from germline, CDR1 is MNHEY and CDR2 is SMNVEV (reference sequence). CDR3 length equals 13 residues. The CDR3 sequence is CASSLKVGEEAYF. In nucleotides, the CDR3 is TGTGCCAGCAGTTTAAAGGTTGGGGAGGAGGCGTACTTC.

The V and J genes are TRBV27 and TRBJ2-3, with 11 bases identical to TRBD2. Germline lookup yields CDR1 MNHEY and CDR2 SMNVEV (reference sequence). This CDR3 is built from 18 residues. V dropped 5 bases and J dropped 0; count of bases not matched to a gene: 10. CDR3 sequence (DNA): TGTGCCAGCAGTCAAGGGACTAGCGGTCATACTAGCACAGATACGCAGTATTTT. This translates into CASSQGTSGHTSTDTQYF.

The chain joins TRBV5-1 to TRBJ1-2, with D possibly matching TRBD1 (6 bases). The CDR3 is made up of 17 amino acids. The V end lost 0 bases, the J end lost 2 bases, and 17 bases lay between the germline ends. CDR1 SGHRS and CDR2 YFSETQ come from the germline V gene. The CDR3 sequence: CASSLAVVAGANYGYTF. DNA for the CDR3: TGCGCCAGCAGCTTGGCCGTAGTGGCAGGGGCGAACTATGGCTACACCTTC.

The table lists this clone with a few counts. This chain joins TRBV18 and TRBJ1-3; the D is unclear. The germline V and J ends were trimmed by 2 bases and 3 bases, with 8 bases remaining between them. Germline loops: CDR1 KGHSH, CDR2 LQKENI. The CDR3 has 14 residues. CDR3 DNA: TGTGCCAGCTCACCATTCGGGGTTGGAAACACCATATATTTT. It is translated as CASSPFGVGNTIYF.

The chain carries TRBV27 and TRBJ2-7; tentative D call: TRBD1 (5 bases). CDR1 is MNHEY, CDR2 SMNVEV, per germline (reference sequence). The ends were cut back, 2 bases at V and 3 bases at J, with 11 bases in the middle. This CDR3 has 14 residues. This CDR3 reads CASSLQHQGYEQYF. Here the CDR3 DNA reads TGTGCCAGCAGTTTACAACACCAGGGCTACGAGCAGTACTTC.

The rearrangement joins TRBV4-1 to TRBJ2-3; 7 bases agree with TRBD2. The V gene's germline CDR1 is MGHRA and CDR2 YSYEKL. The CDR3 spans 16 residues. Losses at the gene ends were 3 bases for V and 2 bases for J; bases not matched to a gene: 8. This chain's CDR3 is CASSQPAREITDTQYF. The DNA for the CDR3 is TGCGCCAGCAGCCAGCCCGCGCGGGAGATCACAGATACGCAGTATTTT.

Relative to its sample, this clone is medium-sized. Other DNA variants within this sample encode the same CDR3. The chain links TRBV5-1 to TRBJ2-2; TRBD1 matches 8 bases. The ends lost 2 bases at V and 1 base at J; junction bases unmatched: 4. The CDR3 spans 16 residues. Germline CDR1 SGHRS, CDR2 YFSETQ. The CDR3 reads CASSLTGTGNTGELFF. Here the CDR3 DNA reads TGCGCCAGCAGCTTAACCGGGACAGGGAACACCGGGGAGCTGTTTTTT.